Listed below are T cell receptor beta chains from one sample, sequenced in a study of T cells after yellow fever vaccination. TCRdb reprocessed the 5' RACE reads with MiXCR, giving one entry per CDR3 protein. The data hold 500,000 to 550,000 distinct CDR3 sequences, with just over 20% observed a single time. This specimen consisted of PBMCs, obtained approximately 22 days after the first yellow fever vaccination. The receptors derive from a man aged 18 to 29 who received the YFV17D yellow fever vaccine. Each CDR3 is given with its conserved first and last residue. The order of the fields is CDR3 protein, V gene.

CASSLAGATGYYGYTF	TRBV7-9
CASTEGVNTEAFF	TRBV2
CASGSEYNSPLHF	TRBV12-3/TRBV12-4
CASSRDGSSYNEQFF	TRBV7-3
CATSGVQDRSKQFF	TRBV24-1
CSVEPGTRETQYF	TRBV29-1
CASSVLAGGVYNEQFF	TRBV7-2
CASSPPIGGGEAFF	TRBV7-9
CASSSTLAGGTDTQYF	TRBV28
CASRKTGGTGELFF	TRBV6-2/TRBV6-3
CASSPSPQGIRGELFF	TRBV4-1
CANRGEGGYTF	TRBV28
CATMTGFEDTQYF	TRBV10-3
CASSTGQGAGETQYF	TRBV12-3/TRBV12-4
CAISDNSGADVLTF	TRBV6-4
CASSRGGGDSSGNTIYF	TRBV7-2
CASSSRQNTQYF	TRBV27
CASTRRGTSIEKLFF	TRBV12-3/TRBV12-4
CASSRAYTDTQYF	TRBV7-9
CASSLDYMAADTQYF	TRBV5-4
CAIKSSMDSNQPQHF	TRBV24-1
CASSLGPGNTGELFF	TRBV7-9
CSARDTTGFGEKLFF	TRBV20-1
CASSPRLAGGPGQFF	TRBV9
CSVRGATYNEQFF	TRBV29-1
CASSVSVLPSQETQYF	TRBV19
CASSLQGTRFEAFF	TRBV5-8
CASSLQGFTDGYTF	TRBV7-2
CASRKDWQETQYF	TRBV12-3/TRBV12-4
CANSGQGTDTQYF	TRBV10-3
CASSQLDRGYYNEQFF	TRBV4-3
CASSLGAGSGYGYTF	TRBV27
CASQGSNNSPLHF	TRBV2
CSAVFGGGVKTQYF	TRBV20-1
CASSYPGSHLETQYF	TRBV5-1
CASSAGTGAPLAHEQYF	TRBV7-9
CASSLGLAGGDEQFF	TRBV5-1
CASSLDHRGSATGELFF	TRBV5-1
CASGPLGKTQYF	TRBV9
CASSPTGGTINEQFF	TRBV7-2
CASSYEVGPAGDEQFF	TRBV5-4
CSVSTQSYNEQFF	TRBV29-1